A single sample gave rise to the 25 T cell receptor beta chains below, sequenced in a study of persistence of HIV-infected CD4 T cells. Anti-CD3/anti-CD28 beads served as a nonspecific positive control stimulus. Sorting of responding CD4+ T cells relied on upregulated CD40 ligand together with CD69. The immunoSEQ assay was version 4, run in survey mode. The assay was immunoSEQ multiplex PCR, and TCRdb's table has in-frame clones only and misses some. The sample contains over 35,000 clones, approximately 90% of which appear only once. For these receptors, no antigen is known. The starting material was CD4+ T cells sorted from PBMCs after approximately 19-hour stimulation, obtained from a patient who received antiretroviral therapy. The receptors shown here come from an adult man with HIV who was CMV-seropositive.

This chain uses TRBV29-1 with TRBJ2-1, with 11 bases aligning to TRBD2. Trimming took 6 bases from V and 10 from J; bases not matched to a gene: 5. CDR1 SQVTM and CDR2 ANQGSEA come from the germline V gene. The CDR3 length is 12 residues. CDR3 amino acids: CSVRTSGQEQFF. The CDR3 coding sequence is TGCAGCGTCCGGACTAGCGGGCAAGAGCAGTTCTTC.

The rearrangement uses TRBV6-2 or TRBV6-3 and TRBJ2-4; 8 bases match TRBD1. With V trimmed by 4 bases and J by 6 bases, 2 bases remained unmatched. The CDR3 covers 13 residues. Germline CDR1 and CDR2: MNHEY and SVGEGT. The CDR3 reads CASSSGTGNIQYF. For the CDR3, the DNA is TGTGCCAGCAGTTCGGGGACAGGAAACATTCAGTACTTC.

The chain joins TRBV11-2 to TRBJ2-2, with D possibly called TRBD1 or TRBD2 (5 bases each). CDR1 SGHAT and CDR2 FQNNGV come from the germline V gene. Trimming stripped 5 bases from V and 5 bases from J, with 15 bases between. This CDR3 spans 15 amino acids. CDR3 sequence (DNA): TGTGCCAGCAGCCCACCGGGACCATCAACCGGGGAGCTGTTTTTT. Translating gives CASSPPGPSTGELFF.

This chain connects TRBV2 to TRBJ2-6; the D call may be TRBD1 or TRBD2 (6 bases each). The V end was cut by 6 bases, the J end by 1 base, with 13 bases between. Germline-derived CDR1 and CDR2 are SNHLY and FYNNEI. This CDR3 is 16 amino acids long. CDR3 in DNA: TGTGCCAGCAGCCTCGAAGGGGGGTCTGGGGCCAACGTCCTGACTTTC. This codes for CASSLEGGSGANVLTF.

The CDR3 reads CASSPVAGGPRELFF. In DNA, the CDR3 is TGTGCCAGTAGTCCTGTAGCGGGGGGGCCTAGGGAGCTGTTTTTT. The chain has TRBV19 and TRBJ2-2; the match to TRBD2 covers 11 bases. From germline, CDR1 is LNHDA and CDR2 SQIVND (reference sequence). The CDR3 length is 15 residues. V dropped 5 bases and J dropped 9; count of bases not matched to a gene: 8. The full variable domain, its missing parts supplied by reference TRBV19 and TRBJ2-2, is DGGITQSPKYLFRKEGQNVTLSCEQNLNHDAMYWYRQDPGQGLRLIYYSQIVNDFQKGDIAEGYSVSREKKESFPLTVTSAQKNPTAFYLCASSPVAGGPRELFFGEGSRLTVL.

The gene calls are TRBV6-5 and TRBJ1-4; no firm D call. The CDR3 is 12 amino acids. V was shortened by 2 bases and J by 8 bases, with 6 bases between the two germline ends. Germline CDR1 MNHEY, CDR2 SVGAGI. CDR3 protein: CASSYEGEKLFF. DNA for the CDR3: TGTGCCAGCAGTTACGAGGGAGAAAAACTGTTTTTT.

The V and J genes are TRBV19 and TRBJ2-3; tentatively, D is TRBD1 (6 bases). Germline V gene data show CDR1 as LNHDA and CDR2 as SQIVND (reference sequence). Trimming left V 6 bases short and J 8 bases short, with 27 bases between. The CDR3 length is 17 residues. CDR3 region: CASSNSRQAPQFTTQYF. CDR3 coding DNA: TGTGCCAGTAGCAACTCCCGACAGGCCCCGCAGTTTACTACGCAGTATTTT. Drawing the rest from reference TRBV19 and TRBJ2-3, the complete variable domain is DGGITQSPKYLFRKEGQNVTLSCEQNLNHDAMYWYRQDPGQGLRLIYYSQIVNDFQKGDIAEGYSVSREKKESFPLTVTSAQKNPTAFYLCASSNSRQAPQFTTQYFGPGTRLTVL.

This chain's CDR3 is CASSPSRLALTYEQYF. CDR3 nucleotides: TGTGCCAGCTCACCATCCAGACTAGCGCTAACCTACGAGCAGTACTTC. V and J are TRBV18 and TRBJ2-7, with 8 bases matching TRBD2. Germline-derived CDR1 and CDR2 are KGHSH and LQKENI. The length of the CDR3 is 16 residues. The V gene end was trimmed by 2 bases and the J gene end by 2 bases; junction bases not matched to a gene: 8. The complete variable domain, with remaining parts taken from reference TRBV18 and TRBJ2-7, reads NAGVMQNPRHLVRRRGQEARLRCSPMKGHSHVYWYRQLPEEGLKFMVYLQKENIIDESGMPKERFSAEFPKEGPSILRIQQVVRGDSAAYFCASSPSRLALTYEQYFGPGTRLTVT.

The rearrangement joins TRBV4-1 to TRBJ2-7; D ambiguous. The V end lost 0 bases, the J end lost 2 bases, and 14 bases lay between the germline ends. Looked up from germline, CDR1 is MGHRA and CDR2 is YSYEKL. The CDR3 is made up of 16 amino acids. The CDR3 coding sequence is TGCGCCAGCAGCCAAGATTCGAGCGCATTTACCTACGAGCAGTACTTC. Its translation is CASSQDSSAFTYEQYF.

This CDR3 reads CASSLGSSGAGAFF. CDR3 bases: TGTGCCAGCAGCTTAGGTTCCTCAGGGGCCGGAGCTTTCTTT. The chain joins TRBV11-2 to TRBJ1-1; possibly TRBD1 for D (6 bases). With 1 base removed from V and 10 bases from J, the gap between germline ends came to 16 bases. Germline loops: CDR1 SGHAT, CDR2 FQNNGV. The CDR3 covers 14 residues. The complete variable domain, with remaining parts taken from reference TRBV11-2 and TRBJ1-1, reads EAGVAQSPRYKIIEKRQSVAFWCNPISGHATLYWYQQILGQGPKLLIQFQNNGVVDDSQLPKDRFSAERLKGVDSTLKIQPAKLEDSAVYLCASSLGSSGAGAFFGQGTRLTVV.

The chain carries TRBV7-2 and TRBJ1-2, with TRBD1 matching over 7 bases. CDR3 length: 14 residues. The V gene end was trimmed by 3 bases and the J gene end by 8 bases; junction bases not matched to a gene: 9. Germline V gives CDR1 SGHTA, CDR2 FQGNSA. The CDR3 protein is CASSFTGVSGGYTF. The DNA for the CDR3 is TGTGCCAGCAGCTTCACAGGGGTATCTGGAGGCTACACCTTC.

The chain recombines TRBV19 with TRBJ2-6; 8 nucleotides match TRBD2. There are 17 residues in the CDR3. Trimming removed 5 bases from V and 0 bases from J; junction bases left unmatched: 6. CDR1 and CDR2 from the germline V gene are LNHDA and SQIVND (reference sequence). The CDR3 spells CASSAIAGSSGANVLTF. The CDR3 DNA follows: TGTGCCAGTAGTGCAATAGCGGGGAGCTCTGGGGCCAACGTCCTGACTTTC.

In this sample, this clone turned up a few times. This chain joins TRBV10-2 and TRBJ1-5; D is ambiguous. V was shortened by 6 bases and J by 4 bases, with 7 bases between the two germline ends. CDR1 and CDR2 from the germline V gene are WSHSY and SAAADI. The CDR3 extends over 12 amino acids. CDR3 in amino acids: CASRDINQPQHF. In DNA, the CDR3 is TGCGCCAGCAGAGACATAAATCAGCCCCAGCATTTT.

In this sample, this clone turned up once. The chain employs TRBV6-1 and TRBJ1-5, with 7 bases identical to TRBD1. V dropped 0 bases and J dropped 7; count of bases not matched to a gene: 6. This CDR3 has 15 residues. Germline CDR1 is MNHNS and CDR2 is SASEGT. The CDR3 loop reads CASSEASGGGQPQHF. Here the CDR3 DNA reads TGTGCCAGCAGTGAAGCTTCAGGGGGTGGGCAGCCCCAGCATTTT.

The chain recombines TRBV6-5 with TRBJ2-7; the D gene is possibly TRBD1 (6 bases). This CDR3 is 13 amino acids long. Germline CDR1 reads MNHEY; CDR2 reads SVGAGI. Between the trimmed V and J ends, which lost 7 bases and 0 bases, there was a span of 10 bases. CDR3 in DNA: TGTGCCAGCAAGACAGGCTACTCCTACGAGCAGTACTTC. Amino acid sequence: CASKTGYSYEQYF.

The CDR3 DNA reads as TGTGCCAGCCTGAACAGGGTCCCCCCTTGGTTTGAGCAGTACTTC. As protein: CASLNRVPPWFEQYF. The V and J genes are TRBV27 and TRBJ2-7; maybe TRBD1 (6 bases). The CDR3 is 15 amino acids. Germline CDR1 and CDR2: MNHEY and SMNVEV (reference sequence). V was shortened by 8 bases and J by 7 bases, with 24 bases between the two germline ends.

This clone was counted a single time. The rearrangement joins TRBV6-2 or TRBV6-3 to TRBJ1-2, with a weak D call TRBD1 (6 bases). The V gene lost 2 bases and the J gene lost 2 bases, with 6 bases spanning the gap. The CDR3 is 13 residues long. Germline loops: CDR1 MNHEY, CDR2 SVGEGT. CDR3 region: CASSYGQNYGYTF. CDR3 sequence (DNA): TGTGCCAGCAGTTACGGACAGAACTATGGCTACACCTTC.

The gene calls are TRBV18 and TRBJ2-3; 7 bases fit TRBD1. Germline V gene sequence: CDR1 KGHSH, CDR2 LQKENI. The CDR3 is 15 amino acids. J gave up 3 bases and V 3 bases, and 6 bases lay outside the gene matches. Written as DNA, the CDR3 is TGTGCCAGCTCACCCCAGACAGGGTTGACAGATACGCAGTATTTT. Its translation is CASSPQTGLTDTQYF.

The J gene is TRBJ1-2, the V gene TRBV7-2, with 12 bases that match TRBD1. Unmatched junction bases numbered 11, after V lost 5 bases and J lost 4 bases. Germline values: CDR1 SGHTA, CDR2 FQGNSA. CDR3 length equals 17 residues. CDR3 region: CASSHRGTGGAGYGYTF. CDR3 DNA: TGTGCCAGCAGCCACCGGGGGACAGGGGGCGCGGGCTATGGCTACACCTTC.

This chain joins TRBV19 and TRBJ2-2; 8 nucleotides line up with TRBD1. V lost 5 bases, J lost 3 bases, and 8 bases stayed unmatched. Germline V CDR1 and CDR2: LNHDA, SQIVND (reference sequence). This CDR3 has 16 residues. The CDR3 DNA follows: TGTGCCAGTAGTTCCCGGACAGGGTCCGACACCGGGGAGCTGTTTTTT. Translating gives CASSSRTGSDTGELFF. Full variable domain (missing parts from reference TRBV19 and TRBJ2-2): DGGITQSPKYLFRKEGQNVTLSCEQNLNHDAMYWYRQDPGQGLRLIYYSQIVNDFQKGDIAEGYSVSREKKESFPLTVTSAQKNPTAFYLCASSSRTGSDTGELFFGEGSRLTVL.

CDR3 DNA: TGCGCCAGCAGCCCCGCCCCGGGACCGAACACTGAAGCTTTCTTT. It codes for CASSPAPGPNTEAFF. J is TRBJ1-1 and V is TRBV5-1, with TRBD1 as a possible D gene (5 bases). CDR3 size: 15 residues. Germline values: CDR1 SGHRS, CDR2 YFSETQ. The ends were cut back, 4 bases at V and 1 base at J, with 14 bases in the middle.

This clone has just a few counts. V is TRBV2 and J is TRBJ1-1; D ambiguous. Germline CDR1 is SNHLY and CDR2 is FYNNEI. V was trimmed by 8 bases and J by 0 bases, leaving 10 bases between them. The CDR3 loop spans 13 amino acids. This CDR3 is CASRQQMNTEAFF. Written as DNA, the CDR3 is TGTGCCAGCCGTCAACAGATGAACACTGAAGCTTTCTTT.

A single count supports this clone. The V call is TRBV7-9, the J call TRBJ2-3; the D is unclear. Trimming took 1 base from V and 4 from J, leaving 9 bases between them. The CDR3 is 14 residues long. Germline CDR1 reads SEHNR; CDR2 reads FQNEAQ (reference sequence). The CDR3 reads CASSLDGVPDTQYF. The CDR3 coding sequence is TGTGCCAGCAGCTTAGATGGGGTTCCAGATACGCAGTATTTT. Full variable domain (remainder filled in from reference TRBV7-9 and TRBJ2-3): DTGVSQNPRHKITKRGQNVTFRCDPISEHNRLYWYRQTLGQGPEFLTYFQNEAQLEKSRLLSDRFSAERPKGSFSTLEIQRTEQGDSAMYLCASSLDGVPDTQYFGPGTRLTVL.

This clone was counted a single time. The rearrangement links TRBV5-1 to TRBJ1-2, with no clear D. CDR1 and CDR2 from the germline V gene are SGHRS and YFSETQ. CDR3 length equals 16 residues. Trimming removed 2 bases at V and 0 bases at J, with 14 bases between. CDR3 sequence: CASSFRSGRANYGYTF. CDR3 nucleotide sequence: TGCGCCAGCAGCTTTCGTTCGGGGAGAGCTAACTATGGCTACACCTTC.

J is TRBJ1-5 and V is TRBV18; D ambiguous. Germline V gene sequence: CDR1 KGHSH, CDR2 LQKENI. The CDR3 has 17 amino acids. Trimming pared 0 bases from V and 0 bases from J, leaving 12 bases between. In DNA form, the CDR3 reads TGTGCCAGCTCACCACCACTCAGTTTGGGTAGCAATCAGCCCCAGCATTTT. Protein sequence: CASSPPLSLGSNQPQHF.